Below are 5 T cell receptor beta chains sequenced from a single sample in a study of T-cell reconstitution after alpha-beta-depleted transplantation in children. A TCRbeta library incorporating unique molecular identifiers was prepared. TCRdb analysed the PCR reads with MiXCR anew, one entry per CDR3 protein. The data contain approximately 490,000 distinct CDR3 sequences, approximately 10% of them singletons. The input for sequencing was PBMCs, taken before TCRalphabeta/CD19-depleted stem cell transplant. These receptors came from a child aged 2 to 10 with inherited bone marrow failure, due to receive a stem cell transplant.

The rearrangement links TRBV19 to TRBJ1-1, with D perhaps matching TRBD1 (6 bases). Germline V gene data show CDR1 as LNHDA and CDR2 as SQIVND (reference sequence). Between the trimmed V and J ends, which lost 3 bases and 4 bases, there was a span of 24 bases. This CDR3 spans 18 amino acids. The CDR3 sequence is CASSIQPGEGISSTEAFF. As DNA, the CDR3 is TGTGCCAGTAGTATCCAGCCAGGGGAAGGTATTAGTAGCACTGAAGCTTTCTTT.

For this clonotype: The junction departs from germline at one end; a sequencing error may be responsible. The CDR3, as DNA: TGTGCCAGCCGGGACAGGGGTTGGACCGGGGAGCCGTTTTTT. It is translated as CASRDRGWTGEPFF. The chain is built from TRBV28 and TRBJ2-2, with TRBD1 matching over 10 bases. Germline CDR1 MDHEN, CDR2 SYDVKM. The CDR3 is 14 amino acids.

Worth noting for this clonotype: A much bigger clone sits one base away, suggesting this may be a read error. The V gene is TRBV6-2 or TRBV6-3, the J gene TRBJ2-5; D gene unclear. The V end lost 7 bases, the J end lost 4 bases, and 25 bases lay between the germline ends. CDR1 and CDR2 (germline): MNHEY, SVGEGT. The CDR3 sequence is 17 residues long. The DNA for the CDR3 is TGTGCCAGCACCTATTCCCCGGCAGCGCGCGCCGGAGAGACCCAGTACTTC. Translating it yields CASTYSPAARAGETQYF.

About this clonotype itself: This may be a read error: a much more frequent sequence differs by one nucleotide. The CDR3 reads CASSLAELQWQYF. CDR3 bases: TGTGCCAGCAGTTTGGCGGAACTTCAATGGCAGTACTTC. The rearrangement links TRBV28 to TRBJ2-7; D is undetermined. The V and J ends lost 3 bases and 9 bases respectively, with 15 bases between them. This CDR3 contains 13 residues. The germline V gene encodes CDR1 MDHEN and CDR2 SYDVKM.

The CDR3 DNA reads as TGTGCCAGCAGCCGGACTAGCGGGAGGGTCTCCTACAATGAGCAGTTCTTC. Translation gives CASSRTSGRVSYNEQFF. The gene calls are TRBV14 and TRBJ2-1, with 15 bases lining up with TRBD2. The V segment lost 4 bases and the J segment 0 bases; nucleotides outside the gene matches: 1. The length of the CDR3 is 17 residues. The germline CDR1 and CDR2 sequences are SGHDN and FVKESK.